The 8 T cell receptor beta chains reported below all come from one sample, sequenced in a study of human T cells and chemical hapten exposure. TCRdb redid the calling of the RACE reads with MiXCR, one entry per CDR3 protein. The data show 180,000 or so distinct CDR3 sequences, under 25% seen once. Sample time point: patch test 3, about 24 weeks after DPC sensitization. The treatment denotes: therapeutic diphenylcyclopropenone sensitization with weekly scalp DPC. This specimen was whole blood, taken in connection with sensitization to the hapten diphenylcyclopropenone (DPC). These receptors were collected from a woman aged 40 to 50 with alopecia areata. Some clones in this sample may be carry-over from other donors' samples.

The chain carries TRBV3-1 and TRBJ2-2; D not certain. The V gene lost 4 bases and the J gene lost 1 base, with 7 bases spanning the gap. The CDR3 spans 14 residues. Germline V gene data show CDR1 as LGHDT and CDR2 as YNNKEL (reference sequence). The CDR3 DNA follows: TGTGCCAGCAGCCTTACTGGGAACACCGGGGAGCTGTTTTTT. It is translated as CASSLTGNTGELFF.

This chain connects TRBV3-1 to TRBJ2-1; tentatively, D is TRBD2 (5 bases). This CDR3 is built from 19 residues. The V gene lost 0 bases and the J gene lost 3 bases, with 21 bases spanning the gap. CDR1 LGHDT and CDR2 YNNKEL come from the germline V gene (reference sequence). This chain's CDR3 is CASSQEEYVGLRGYNEQFF. For the CDR3, the DNA is TGTGCCAGCAGCCAAGAGGAATATGTGGGCTTACGGGGCTACAATGAGCAGTTCTTC.

This clonotype was detected only a few times. The gene calls are TRBV6-5 and TRBJ2-3; D is tentatively TRBD1 or TRBD2 (5 bases each). Germline CDR1 and CDR2: MNHEY and SVGAGI. CDR3 length: 10 residues. Trimming stripped 9 bases from V and 10 bases from J, with 11 bases between. CDR3 sequence: CASARDPQYF. The CDR3 nucleotides are TGTGCCAGTGCTAGGGACCCGCAGTATTTT.

This clonotype showed up just a few times. The genes are TRBV11-1 and TRBJ1-1, with 8 bases fitting TRBD1. This CDR3 spans 15 amino acids. The V and J ends lost 5 bases and 6 bases, in that order; junction bases with no gene match: 11. Germline V gene data show CDR1 as SGHAT and CDR2 as FQDESV (reference sequence). The CDR3 protein is CASSETGARRAEAFF. CDR3 nucleotide sequence: TGTGCCAGCAGCGAGACAGGGGCGAGGCGAGCTGAAGCTTTCTTT.

This clonotype was seen many times. As DNA, the CDR3 is TGTGCCATCACCAAGGGACTAGCGGCCACAGATACGCAGTATTTT. Its protein product is CAITKGLAATDTQYF. The chain recombines TRBV10-3 with TRBJ2-3; TRBD2 matches at 11 bases. Trimming at V came to 7 bases and at J to 2 bases, leaving 5 bases not matched to a gene. This CDR3 is built from 15 residues. From germline, CDR1 is ENHRY and CDR2 SYGVKD.

In this sample, this clonotype turned up a few times. The genes are TRBV6-5 and TRBJ1-6; tentative D call: TRBD1 (6 bases). Germline V gene sequence: CDR1 MNHEY, CDR2 SVGAGI. The CDR3 is made up of 15 amino acids. The V end lost 7 bases, the J end lost 8 bases, and 18 bases lay between the germline ends. The CDR3 DNA reads as TGTGCCAGCAACGTAGCTTCAGGGGTGGATTCACCCCTCCACTTT. Protein sequence: CASNVASGVDSPLHF.

There are a few counts of this clonotype. V and J are TRBV5-1 and TRBJ2-2; D possibly corresponds to TRBD2 (6 bases). This CDR3 contains 18 residues. CDR1 and CDR2 (germline): SGHRS, YFSETQ. Trimming cost V 4 bases and J 2 bases, with 21 bases left between them. The CDR3 loop reads CASSPQGAGTLNTGELFF. In DNA form, the CDR3 reads TGCGCCAGCAGCCCGCAGGGAGCGGGCACCTTAAACACCGGGGAGCTGTTTTTT.

The chain couples TRBV5-5 to TRBJ2-3; the D gene is possibly TRBD1 (5 bases). V dropped 0 bases and J dropped 0 bases, with 8 bases sitting between them. This CDR3 is built from 15 residues. Germline-derived CDR1 and CDR2 are SGHKS and YYEKEE (reference sequence). CDR3: CASSLEGISTDTQYF. Written as DNA, the CDR3 is TGTGCCAGCAGCTTGGAGGGGATAAGCACAGATACGCAGTATTTT.